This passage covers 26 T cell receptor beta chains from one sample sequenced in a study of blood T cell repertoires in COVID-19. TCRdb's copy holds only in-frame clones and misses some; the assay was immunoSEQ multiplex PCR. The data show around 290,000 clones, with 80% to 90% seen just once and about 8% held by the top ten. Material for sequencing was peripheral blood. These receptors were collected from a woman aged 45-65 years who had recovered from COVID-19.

Here the CDR3 reads CASSTGGRGSQHF. In nucleotides, the CDR3 is TGTGCCAGCAGTACAGGGGGGCGGGGGTCCCAGCATTTT. The chain joins TRBV27 to TRBJ1-5; TRBD1 matches at 8 bases. The CDR3 is 13 residues long. Trimming at V came to 5 bases and at J to 11 bases, leaving 8 bases not matched to a gene. The V gene's germline CDR1 is MNHEY and CDR2 SMNVEV (reference sequence).

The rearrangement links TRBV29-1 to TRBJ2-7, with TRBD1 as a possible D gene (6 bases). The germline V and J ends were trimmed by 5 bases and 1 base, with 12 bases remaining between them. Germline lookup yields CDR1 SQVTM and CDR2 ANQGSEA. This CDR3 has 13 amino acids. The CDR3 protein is CSVRPRGSYEQYF. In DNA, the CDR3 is TGCAGCGTTCGACCCAGGGGTTCCTACGAGCAGTACTTC.

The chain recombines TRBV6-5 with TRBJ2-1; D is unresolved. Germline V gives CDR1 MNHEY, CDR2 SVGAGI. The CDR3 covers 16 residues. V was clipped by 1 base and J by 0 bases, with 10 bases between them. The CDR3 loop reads CASSYLLSRSYNEQFF. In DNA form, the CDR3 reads TGTGCCAGCAGTTACTTACTCTCTCGCTCCTACAATGAGCAGTTCTTC.

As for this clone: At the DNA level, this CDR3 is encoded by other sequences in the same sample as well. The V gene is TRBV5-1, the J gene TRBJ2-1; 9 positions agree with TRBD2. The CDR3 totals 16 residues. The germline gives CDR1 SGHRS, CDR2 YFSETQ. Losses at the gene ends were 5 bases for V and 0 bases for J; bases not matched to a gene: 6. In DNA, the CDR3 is TGCGCCAGCAGTTCTACTAGCGGGTCCTCCTACAATGAGCAGTTCTTC. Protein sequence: CASSSTSGSSYNEQFF.

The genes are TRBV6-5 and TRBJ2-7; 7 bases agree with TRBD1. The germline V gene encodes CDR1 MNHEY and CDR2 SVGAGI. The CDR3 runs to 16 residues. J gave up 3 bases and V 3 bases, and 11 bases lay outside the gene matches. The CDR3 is CASSYGTDLNVYEQYF. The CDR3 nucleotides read TGTGCCAGCAGTTATGGGACAGATTTAAACGTCTACGAGCAGTACTTC.

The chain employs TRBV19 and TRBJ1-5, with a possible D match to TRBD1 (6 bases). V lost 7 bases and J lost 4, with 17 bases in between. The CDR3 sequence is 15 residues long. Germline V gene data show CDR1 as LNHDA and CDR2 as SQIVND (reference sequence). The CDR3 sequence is CASTPDRRRNQPQHF. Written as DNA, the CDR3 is TGTGCCAGTACCCCGGACAGAAGGCGGAATCAGCCCCAGCATTTT. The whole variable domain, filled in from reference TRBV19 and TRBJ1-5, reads DGGITQSPKYLFRKEGQNVTLSCEQNLNHDAMYWYRQDPGQGLRLIYYSQIVNDFQKGDIAEGYSVSREKKESFPLTVTSAQKNPTAFYLCASTPDRRRNQPQHFGDGTRLSIL.

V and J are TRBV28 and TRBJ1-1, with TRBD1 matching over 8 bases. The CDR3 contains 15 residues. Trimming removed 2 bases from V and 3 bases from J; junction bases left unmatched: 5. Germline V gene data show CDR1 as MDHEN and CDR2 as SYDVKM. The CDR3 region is CASSLGGQGYTEAFF. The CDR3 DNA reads TGTGCCAGCAGTTTAGGAGGACAGGGTTACACTGAAGCTTTCTTT.

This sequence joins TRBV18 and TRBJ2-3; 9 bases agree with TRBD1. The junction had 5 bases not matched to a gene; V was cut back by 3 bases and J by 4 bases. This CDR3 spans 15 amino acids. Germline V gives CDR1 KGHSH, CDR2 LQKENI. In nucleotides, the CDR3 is TGTGCCAGCTCACCCGGGACAGGGACATCAGATACGCAGTATTTT. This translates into CASSPGTGTSDTQYF. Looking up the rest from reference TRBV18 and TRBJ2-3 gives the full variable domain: NAGVMQNPRHLVRRRGQEARLRCSPMKGHSHVYWYRQLPEEGLKFMVYLQKENIIDESGMPKERFSAEFPKEGPSILRIQQVVRGDSAAYFCASSPGTGTSDTQYFGPGTRLTVL.

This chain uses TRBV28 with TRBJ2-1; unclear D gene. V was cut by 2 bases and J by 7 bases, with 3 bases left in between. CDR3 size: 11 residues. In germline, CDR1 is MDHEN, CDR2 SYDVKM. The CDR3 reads CASSLRNEQFF. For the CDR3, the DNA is TGTGCCAGCAGTTTACGGAATGAGCAGTTCTTC.

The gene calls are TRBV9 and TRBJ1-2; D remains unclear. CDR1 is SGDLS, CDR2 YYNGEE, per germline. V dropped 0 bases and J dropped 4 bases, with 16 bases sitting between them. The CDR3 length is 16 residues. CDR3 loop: CASSVGGDPTVYGYTF. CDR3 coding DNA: TGTGCCAGCAGCGTAGGTGGCGATCCCACAGTCTATGGCTACACCTTC.

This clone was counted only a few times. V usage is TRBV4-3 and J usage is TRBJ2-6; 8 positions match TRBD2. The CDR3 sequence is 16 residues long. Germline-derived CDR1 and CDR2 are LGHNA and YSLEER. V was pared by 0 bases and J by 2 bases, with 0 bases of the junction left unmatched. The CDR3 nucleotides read TGCGCCAGCAGCCAAGACGGGGGGGCTGGGGCCAACGTCCTGACTTTC. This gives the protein CASSQDGGAGANVLTF.

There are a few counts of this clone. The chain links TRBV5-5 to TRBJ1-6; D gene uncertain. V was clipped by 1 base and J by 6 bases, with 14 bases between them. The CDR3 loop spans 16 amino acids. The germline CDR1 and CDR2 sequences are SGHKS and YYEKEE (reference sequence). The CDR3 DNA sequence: TGTGCCAGCAGCTTGTCCTTAGCCTTGGTTAATTCACCCCTCCACTTT. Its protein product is CASSLSLALVNSPLHF.

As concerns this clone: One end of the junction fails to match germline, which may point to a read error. This CDR3 is CSVEGTVEKQETQYF. The CDR3 DNA is TGCAGCGTGGAAGGGACAGTTGAGAAACAAGAGACCCAGTACTTC. The chain employs TRBV29-1 and TRBJ2-5; TRBD1 aligns across 7 bases. Germline V gives CDR1 SQVTM, CDR2 ANQGSEA. The length of the CDR3 is 15 residues. Drawing the rest from reference TRBV29-1 and TRBJ2-5, the complete variable domain is SAVISQKPSRDICQRGTSLTIQCQVDSQVTMMFWYRQQPGQSLTLIATANQGSEATYESGFVIDKFPISRPNLTFSTLTVSNMSPEDSSIYLCSVEGTVEKQETQYFGPGTRLLVL.

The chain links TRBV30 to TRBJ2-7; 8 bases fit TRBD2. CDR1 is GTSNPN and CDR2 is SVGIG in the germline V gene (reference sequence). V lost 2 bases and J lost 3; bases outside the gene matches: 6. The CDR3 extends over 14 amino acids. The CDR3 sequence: CAWSLGAGGYEQYF. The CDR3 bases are TGTGCCTGGAGTTTAGGGGCGGGGGGCTACGAGCAGTACTTC.

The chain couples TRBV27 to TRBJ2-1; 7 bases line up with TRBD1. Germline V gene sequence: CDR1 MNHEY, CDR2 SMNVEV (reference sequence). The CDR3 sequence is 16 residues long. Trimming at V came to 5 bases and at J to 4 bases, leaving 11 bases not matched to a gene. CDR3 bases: TGTGCCAGCAGTGAAATCGACAGGGCCACATACAATGAGCAGTTCTTC. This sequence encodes CASSEIDRATYNEQFF.

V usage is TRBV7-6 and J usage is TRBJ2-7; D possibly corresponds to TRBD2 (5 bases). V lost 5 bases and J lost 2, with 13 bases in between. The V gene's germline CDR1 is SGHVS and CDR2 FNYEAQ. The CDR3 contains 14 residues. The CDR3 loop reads CASSPPTGTYEQYF. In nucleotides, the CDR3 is TGTGCCAGCAGCCCTCCTACCGGGACCTACGAGCAGTACTTC.

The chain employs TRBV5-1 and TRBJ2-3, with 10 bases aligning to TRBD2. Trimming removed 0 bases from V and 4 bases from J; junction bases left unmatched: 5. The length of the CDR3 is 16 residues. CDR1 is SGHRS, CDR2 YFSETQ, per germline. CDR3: CASSLGLAGGADTQYF. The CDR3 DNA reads TGCGCCAGCAGCTTGGGACTAGCGGGTGGCGCAGATACGCAGTATTTT.

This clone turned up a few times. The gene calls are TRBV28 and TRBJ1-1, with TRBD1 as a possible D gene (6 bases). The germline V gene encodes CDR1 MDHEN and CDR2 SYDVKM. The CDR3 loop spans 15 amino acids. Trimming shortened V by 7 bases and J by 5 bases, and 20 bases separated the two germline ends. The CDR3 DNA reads TGTGCCAGCACCCCGACAGGTCGATTCCGTACTGAAGCTTTCTTT. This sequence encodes CASTPTGRFRTEAFF. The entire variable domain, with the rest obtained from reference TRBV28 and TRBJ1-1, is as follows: DVKVTQSSRYLVKRTGEKVFLECVQDMDHENMFWYRQDPGLGLRLIYFSYDVKMKEKGDIPEGYSVSREKKERFSLILESASTNQTSMYLCASTPTGRFRTEAFFGQGTRLTVV.

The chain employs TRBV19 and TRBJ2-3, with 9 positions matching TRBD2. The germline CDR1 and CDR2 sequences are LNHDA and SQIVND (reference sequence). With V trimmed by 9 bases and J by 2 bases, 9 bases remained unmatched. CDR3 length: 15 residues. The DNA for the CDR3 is TGTGCCAGCGCCCCAGCTAGCGGGGCCACAGATACGCAGTATTTT. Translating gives CASAPASGATDTQYF.

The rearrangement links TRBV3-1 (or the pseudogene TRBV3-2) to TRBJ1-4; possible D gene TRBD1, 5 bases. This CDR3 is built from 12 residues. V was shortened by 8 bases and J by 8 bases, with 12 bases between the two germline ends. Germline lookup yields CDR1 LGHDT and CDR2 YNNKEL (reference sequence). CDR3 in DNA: TGTGCCAGCGGGGCAGGGAAGGAAAAACTGTTTTTT. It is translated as CASGAGKEKLFF.

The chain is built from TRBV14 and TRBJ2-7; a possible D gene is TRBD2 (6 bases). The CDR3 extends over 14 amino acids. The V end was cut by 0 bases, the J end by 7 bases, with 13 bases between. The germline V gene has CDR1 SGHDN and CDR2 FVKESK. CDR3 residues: CASSQEISAGEQYF. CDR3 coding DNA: TGTGCCAGCAGCCAAGAGATCAGCGCGGGAGAGCAGTACTTC.

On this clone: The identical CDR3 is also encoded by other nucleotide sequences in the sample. The CDR3 DNA reads as TGTGCCAGTAGTATAATGACTAGCCTCATCTCCTACAATGAGCAGTTCTTC. Protein sequence: CASSIMTSLISYNEQFF. The chain employs TRBV19 and TRBJ2-1; 7 bases are a match to TRBD2. Germline V gene data show CDR1 as LNHDA and CDR2 as SQIVND (reference sequence). With V trimmed by 2 bases and J by 0 bases, 7 bases remained unmatched. This CDR3 comprises 17 residues.

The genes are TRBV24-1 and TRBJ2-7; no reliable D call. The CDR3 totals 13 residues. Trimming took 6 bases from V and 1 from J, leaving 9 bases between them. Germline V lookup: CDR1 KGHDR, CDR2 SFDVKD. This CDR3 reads CATSQSVSYEQYF. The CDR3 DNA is TGTGCCACCAGTCAGTCAGTATCCTACGAGCAGTACTTC.

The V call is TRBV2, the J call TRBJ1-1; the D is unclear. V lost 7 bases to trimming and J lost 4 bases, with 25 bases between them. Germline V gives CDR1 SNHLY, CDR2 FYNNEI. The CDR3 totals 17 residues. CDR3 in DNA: TGTGCCAGCACTTTCCTCCCCGTCACTGATGAACCCACTGAAGCTTTCTTT. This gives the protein CASTFLPVTDEPTEAFF.

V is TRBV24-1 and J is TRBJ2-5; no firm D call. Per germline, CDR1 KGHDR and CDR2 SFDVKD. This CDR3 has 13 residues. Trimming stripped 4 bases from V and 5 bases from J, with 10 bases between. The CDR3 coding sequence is TGTGCCACCAGTGACCGACTGAGGGAGACCCAGTACTTC. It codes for CATSDRLRETQYF.

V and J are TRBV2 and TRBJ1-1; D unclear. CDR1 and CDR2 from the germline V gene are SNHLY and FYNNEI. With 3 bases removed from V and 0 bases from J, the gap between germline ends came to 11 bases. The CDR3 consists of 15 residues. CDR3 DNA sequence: TGTGCCAGCAGTGATTTGGCAGGCTTGAACACTGAAGCTTTCTTT. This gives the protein CASSDLAGLNTEAFF.